This T cell receptor (beta chain) was sequenced in a study of blood T cell repertoires in COVID-19. Study details: Nucleic acid was either cDNA or gDNA, and it came from T cells, B-cell-depleted T cells, or PBMCs.

Adults between roughly 18 and 89 years of age took part from fewer than 30 US areas. Participant reports of clinical history set cohort assignment. Trimming cost V 0 bases and J 10 bases, with 7 bases left between them. The CDR3 covers 12 residues. CDR1 MNHNS and CDR2 SASEGT come from the germline V gene. Under the authors' procedure: Amplification of reference gene primers provided the estimated nucleated cell counts. Clones were sequenced by immunoSEQ multiplex PCR, and TCRdb holds only the in-frame ones, with some missing. V and J calls plus clone size are reproduced from that table; the DNA served to infer D and trimming. Among approximately 350,000 clones listed, approximately 90% were seen once.

Sequencing was performed on PBMCs or T cells enriched from blood (not recorded which). This sequence was found in a man between 18 and 29 years old who had recovered from COVID-19. J is TRBJ2-1 and V is TRBV6-1, with a possible D match to TRBD2 (5 bases). The CDR3 bases are TGTGCCAGCAGTGAAGCAGGGAGAGAGCAGTTCTTC. Its translation is CASSEAGREQFF.